Following are 3 T cell receptor beta chains from one sample sequenced in a study of cytomegalovirus exposure and HLA in healthy donors. The PCR used 60 Vbeta and 13 Jbeta primers. TCRdb's copy holds only in-frame clones and misses some; the assay was immunoSEQ multiplex PCR. The top ten clones hold 2.1% of a sample with 120,000 or so clones, roughly 80% of them seen once. The sample consisted of PBMCs. Source of these receptors: a man aged 25-45 years in good health and CMV-seronegative.

Of note for this clone: The junction differs from germline at one of its ends, possibly a read error. The rearrangement joins TRBV5-1 to TRBJ2-6; TRBD1 is a possible D gene (5 bases). Germline-derived CDR1 and CDR2 are SGHRS and YFSETQ. The CDR3 has 18 amino acids. CDR3 nucleotides: TGCGCCAGCAGCGGCCGACCGGGTGCAGGAAGTGGGGCCAACGGCCTGACTTTC. Amino acid sequence: CASSGRPGAGSGANGLTF.

This clone was detected only once. The gene calls are TRBV10-3 and TRBJ2-3, with 9 nucleotides matching TRBD2. The CDR3 contains 16 residues. Germline trimming cut 2 bases from V and 0 bases from J; bases unmatched to any gene: 3. Germline assignment: CDR1 ENHRY and CDR2 SYGVKD. As DNA, the CDR3 is TGTGCCATCAGTGAGCCTAGCGGGGAGAGCACAGATACGCAGTATTTT. Protein sequence: CAISEPSGESTDTQYF.

The V gene is TRBV28, the J gene TRBJ1-4, with 8 bases identical to TRBD1. The CDR3 consists of 14 residues. Germline CDR1 and CDR2: MDHEN and SYDVKM. V lost 7 bases to trimming and J lost 5 bases; unmatched junction nucleotides: 6. This CDR3 is CASTEGQVNEKLFF. The CDR3 DNA sequence: TGTGCCAGCACCGAGGGACAGGTGAATGAAAAACTGTTTTTT.